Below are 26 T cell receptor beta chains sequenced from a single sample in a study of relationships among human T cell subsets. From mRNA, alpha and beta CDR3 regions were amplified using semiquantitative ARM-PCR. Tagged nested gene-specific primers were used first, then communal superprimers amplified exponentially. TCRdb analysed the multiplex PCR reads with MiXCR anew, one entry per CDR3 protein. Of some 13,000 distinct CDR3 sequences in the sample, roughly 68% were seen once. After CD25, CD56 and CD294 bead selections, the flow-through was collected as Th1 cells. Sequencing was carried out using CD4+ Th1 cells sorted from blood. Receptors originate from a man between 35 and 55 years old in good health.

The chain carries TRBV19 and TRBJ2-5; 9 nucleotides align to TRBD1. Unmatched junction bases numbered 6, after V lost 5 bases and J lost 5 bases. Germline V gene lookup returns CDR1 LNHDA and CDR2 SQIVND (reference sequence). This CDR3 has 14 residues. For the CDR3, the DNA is TGTGCCAGTAGTCAACACAGGGGGCAGGAGACCCAGTACTTC. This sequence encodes CASSQHRGQETQYF.

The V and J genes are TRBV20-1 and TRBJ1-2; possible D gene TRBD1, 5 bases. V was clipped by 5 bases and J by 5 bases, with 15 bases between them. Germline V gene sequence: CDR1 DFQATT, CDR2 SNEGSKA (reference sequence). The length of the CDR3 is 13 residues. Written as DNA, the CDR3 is TGCAGTGCTGGGGCTTCGACCGAGTATGGCTACACCTTC. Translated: CSAGASTEYGYTF.

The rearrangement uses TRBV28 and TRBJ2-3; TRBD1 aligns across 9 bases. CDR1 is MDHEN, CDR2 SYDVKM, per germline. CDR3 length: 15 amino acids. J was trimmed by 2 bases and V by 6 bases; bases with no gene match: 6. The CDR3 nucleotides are TGTGCCAGCAGCTGGGACAGGGAGAACACAGATACGCAGTATTTT. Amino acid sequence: CASSWDRENTDTQYF.

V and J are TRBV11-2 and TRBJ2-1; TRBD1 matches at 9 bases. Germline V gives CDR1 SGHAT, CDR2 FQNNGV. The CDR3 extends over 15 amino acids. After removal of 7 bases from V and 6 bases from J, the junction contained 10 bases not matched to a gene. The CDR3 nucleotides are TGTGCCAGCACCGTCTCGACAGGGGGTCCCAATGAGCAGTTCTTC. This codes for CASTVSTGGPNEQFF.

The chain's CDR3 is CASSWGSYNEQFF. The CDR3 DNA is TGTGCCAGTAGCTGGGGCTCCTACAATGAGCAGTTCTTC. The chain employs TRBV19 and TRBJ2-1; D ambiguous. The germline CDR1 and CDR2 sequences are LNHDA and SQIVND (reference sequence). The CDR3 contains 13 residues. V dropped 6 bases and J dropped 0 bases, with 6 bases sitting between them.

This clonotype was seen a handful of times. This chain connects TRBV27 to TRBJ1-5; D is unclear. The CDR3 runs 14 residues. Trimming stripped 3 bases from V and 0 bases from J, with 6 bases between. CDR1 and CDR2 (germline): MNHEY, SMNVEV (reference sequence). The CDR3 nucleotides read TGTGCCAGCAGTTTCTTCGGTAGCAATCAGCCCCAGCATTTT. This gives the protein CASSFFGSNQPQHF.

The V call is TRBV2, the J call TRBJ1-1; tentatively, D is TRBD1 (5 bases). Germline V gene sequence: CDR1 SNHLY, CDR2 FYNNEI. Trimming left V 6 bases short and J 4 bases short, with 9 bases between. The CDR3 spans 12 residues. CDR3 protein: CASRGLPTEAFF. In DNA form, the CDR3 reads TGTGCCAGCAGGGGACTCCCCACTGAAGCTTTCTTT. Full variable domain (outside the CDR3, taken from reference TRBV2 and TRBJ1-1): EPEVTQTPSHQVTQMGQEVILRCVPISNHLYFYWYRQILGQKVEFLVSFYNNEISEKSEIFDDQFSVERPDGSNFTLKIRSTKLEDSAMYFCASRGLPTEAFFGQGTRLTVV.

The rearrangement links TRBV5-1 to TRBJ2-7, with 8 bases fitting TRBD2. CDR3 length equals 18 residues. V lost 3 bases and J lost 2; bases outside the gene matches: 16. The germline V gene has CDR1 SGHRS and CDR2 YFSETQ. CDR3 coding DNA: TGCGCCAGCAGCTCACCACCGGGGGCCGGGAGGGTCCCCTACGAGCAGTACTTC. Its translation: CASSSPPGAGRVPYEQYF.

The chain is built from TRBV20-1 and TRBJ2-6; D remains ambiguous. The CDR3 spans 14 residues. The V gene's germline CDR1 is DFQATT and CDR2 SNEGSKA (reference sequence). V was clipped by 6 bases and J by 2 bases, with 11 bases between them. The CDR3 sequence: CSAPVRTGANVLTF. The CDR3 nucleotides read TGCAGTGCCCCGGTGAGAACTGGGGCCAACGTCCTGACTTTC.

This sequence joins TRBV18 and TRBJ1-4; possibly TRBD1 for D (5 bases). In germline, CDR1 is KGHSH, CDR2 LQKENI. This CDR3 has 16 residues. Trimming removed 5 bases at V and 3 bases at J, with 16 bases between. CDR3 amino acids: CASSSRTAGPNEKLFF. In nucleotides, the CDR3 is TGTGCCAGCTCATCTAGGACCGCGGGGCCTAATGAAAAACTGTTTTTT.

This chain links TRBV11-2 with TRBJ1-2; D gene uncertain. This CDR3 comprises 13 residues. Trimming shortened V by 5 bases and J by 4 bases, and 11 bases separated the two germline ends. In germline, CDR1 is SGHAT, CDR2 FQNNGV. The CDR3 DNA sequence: TGTGCCAGCAGCCCCAGGAACCTCTATGGCTACACCTTC. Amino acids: CASSPRNLYGYTF. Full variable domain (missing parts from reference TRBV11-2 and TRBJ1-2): EAGVAQSPRYKIIEKRQSVAFWCNPISGHATLYWYQQILGQGPKLLIQFQNNGVVDDSQLPKDRFSAERLKGVDSTLKIQPAKLEDSAVYLCASSPRNLYGYTFGSGTRLTVV.

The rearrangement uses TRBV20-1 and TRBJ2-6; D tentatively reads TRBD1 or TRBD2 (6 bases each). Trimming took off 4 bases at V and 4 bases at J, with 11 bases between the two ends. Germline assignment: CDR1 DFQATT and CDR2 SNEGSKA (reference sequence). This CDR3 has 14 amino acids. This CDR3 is CSAITGRGANVLTF. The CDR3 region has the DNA TGCAGTGCTATAACAGGGAGGGGGGCCAACGTCCTGACTTTC.

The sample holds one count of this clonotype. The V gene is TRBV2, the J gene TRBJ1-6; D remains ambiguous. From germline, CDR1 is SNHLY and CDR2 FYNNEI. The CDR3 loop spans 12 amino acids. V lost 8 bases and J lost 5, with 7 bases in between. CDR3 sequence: CASASNNSPLHF. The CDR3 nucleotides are TGTGCCAGCGCCAGTAATAATTCACCCCTCCACTTT.

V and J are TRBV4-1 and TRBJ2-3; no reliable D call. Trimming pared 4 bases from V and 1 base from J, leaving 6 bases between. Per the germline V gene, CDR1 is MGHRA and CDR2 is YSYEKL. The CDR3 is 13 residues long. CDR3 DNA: TGCGCCAGCAGCCCACCGGGCACAGATACGCAGTATTTT. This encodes CASSPPGTDTQYF.

The CDR3 DNA reads as TGCGCCAGCAGCCTAGCGGGGCAGGCGTCATCTGGAAACACCATATATTTT. Amino acids: CASSLAGQASSGNTIYF. The J gene is TRBJ1-3, the V gene TRBV5-1; TRBD1 is a possible D gene (5 bases). The CDR3 contains 17 residues. Germline V gives CDR1 SGHRS, CDR2 YFSETQ. V lost 4 bases, J lost 1 base, and 18 bases lay in between. The whole variable domain, filled in from reference TRBV5-1 and TRBJ1-3, reads KAGVTQTPRYLIKTRGQQVTLSCSPISGHRSVSWYQQTPGQGLQFLFEYFSETQRNKGNFPGRFSGRQFSNSRSEMNVSTLELGDSALYLCASSLAGQASSGNTIYFGEGSWLTVV.

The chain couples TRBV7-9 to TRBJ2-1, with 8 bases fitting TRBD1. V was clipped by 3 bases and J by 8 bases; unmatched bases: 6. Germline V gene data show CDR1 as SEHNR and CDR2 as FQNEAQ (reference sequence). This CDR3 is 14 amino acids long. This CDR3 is CASSFRGLMDEQFF. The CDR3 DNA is TGTGCCAGCAGCTTCAGGGGGCTCATGGATGAGCAGTTCTTC.

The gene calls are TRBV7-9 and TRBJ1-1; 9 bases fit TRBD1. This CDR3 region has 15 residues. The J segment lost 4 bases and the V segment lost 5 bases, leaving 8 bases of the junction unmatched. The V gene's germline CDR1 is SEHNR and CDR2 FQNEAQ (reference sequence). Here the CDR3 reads CASSPGQGSGTEAFF. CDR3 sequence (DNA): TGTGCCAGCAGCCCCGGACAGGGGTCAGGCACTGAAGCTTTCTTT.

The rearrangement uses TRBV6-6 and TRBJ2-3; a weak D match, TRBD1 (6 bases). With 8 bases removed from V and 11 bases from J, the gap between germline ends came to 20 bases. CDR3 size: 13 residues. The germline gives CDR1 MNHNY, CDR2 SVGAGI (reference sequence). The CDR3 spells CASLESGEGWQYF. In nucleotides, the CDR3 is TGTGCCAGCCTAGAATCAGGGGAAGGTTGGCAGTATTTT.

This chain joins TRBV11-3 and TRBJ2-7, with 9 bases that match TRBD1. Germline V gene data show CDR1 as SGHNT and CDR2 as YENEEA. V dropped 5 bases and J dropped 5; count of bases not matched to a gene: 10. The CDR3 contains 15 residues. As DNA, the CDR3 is TGTGCCAGCAGCAAAGGCGGGGACAGGGCCCACGAGCAGTACTTC. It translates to CASSKGGDRAHEQYF.

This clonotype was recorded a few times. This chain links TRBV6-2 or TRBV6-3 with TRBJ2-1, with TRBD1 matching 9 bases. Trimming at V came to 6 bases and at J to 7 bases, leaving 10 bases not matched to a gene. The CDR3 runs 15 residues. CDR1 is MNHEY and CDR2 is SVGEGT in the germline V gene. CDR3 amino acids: CASRRIQGAVNEQFF. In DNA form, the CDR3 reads TGTGCCAGCAGGCGAATACAGGGGGCGGTTAATGAGCAGTTCTTC.

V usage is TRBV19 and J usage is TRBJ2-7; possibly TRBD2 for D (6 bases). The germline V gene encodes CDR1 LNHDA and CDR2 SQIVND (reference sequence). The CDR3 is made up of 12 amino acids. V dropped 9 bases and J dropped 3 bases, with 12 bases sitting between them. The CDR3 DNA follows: TGTGCCAGCCGGGACTCGCACTACGAGCAGTACTTC. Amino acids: CASRDSHYEQYF.

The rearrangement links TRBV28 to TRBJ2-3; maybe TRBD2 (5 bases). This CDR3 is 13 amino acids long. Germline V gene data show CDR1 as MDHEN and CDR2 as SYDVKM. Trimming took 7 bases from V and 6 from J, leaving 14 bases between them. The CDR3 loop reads CASTLRWEDTQYF. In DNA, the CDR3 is TGTGCCAGCACCCTTAGGTGGGAGGATACGCAGTATTTT.

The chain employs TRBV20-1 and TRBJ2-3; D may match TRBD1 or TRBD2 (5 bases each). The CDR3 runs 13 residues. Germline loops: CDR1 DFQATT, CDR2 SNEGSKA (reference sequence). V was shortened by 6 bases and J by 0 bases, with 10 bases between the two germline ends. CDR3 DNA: TGCAGTGCCATGAGGGGTAGCACAGATACGCAGTATTTT. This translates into CSAMRGSTDTQYF.

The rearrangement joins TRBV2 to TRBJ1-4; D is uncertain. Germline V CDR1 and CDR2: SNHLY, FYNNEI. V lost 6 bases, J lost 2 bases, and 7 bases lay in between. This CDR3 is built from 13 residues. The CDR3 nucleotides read TGTGCCAGCAGCTTCCAGACTAATGAAAAACTGTTTTTT. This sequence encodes CASSFQTNEKLFF.

CDR3 bases: TGTGCCAGCAGCCTAAGGGAGTCTAAGGCGTTCTTC. Encoded protein: CASSLRESKAFF. The chain is built from TRBV2 and TRBJ2-1, with D possibly matching TRBD2 (5 bases). Germline values: CDR1 SNHLY, CDR2 FYNNEI. This CDR3 region has 12 residues. Trimming removed 6 bases at V and 15 bases at J, with 18 bases between. The complete variable domain, with remaining parts taken from reference TRBV2 and TRBJ2-1, reads EPEVTQTPSHQVTQMGQEVILRCVPISNHLYFYWYRQILGQKVEFLVSFYNNEISEKSEIFDDQFSVERPDGSNFTLKIRSTKLEDSAMYFCASSLRESKAFFGPGTRLTVL.

The CDR3: CSVDLGTSYGYTF. The DNA for the CDR3 is TGCAGCGTTGACTTGGGCACCTCCTATGGCTACACCTTC. The chain employs TRBV29-1 and TRBJ1-2; no reliable D call. CDR3 size: 13 residues. The V gene's germline CDR1 is SQVTM and CDR2 ANQGSEA. V dropped 3 bases and J dropped 4 bases, with 12 bases sitting between them.